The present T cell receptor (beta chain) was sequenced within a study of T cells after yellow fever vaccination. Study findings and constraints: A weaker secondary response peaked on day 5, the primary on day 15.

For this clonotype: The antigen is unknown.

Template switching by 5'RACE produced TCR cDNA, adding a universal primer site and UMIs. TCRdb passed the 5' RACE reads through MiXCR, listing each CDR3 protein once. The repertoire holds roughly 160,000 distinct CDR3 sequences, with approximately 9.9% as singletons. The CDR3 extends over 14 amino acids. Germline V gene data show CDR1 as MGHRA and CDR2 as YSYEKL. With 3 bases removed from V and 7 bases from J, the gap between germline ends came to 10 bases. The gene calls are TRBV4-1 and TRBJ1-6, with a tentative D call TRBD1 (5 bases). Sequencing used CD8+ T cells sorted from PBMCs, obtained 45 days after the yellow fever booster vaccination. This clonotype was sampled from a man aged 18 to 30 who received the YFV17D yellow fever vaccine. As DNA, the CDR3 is TGCGCCAGCAGCCACGGAGCAGGGAATTCACCCCTCCACTTT. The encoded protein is CASSHGAGNSPLHF.